This T cell receptor beta chain is from a study of cytomegalovirus exposure and HLA in healthy donors. The CDR3 is 15 residues long. Germline V gene sequence: CDR1 SGHRS, CDR2 YFSETQ. Trimming removed 5 bases at V and 0 bases at J, with 9 bases between. The PCR was carried out with 60 Vbeta primers and 13 Jbeta primers. Method: immunoSEQ multiplex PCR; TCRdb's copy keeps in-frame clones and lacks some. Here the sample spans roughly 100,000 clones, 69% being singletons. Study findings and constraints: A later analysis linked a missense variant in DCLRE1C to the trimming of TCR beta V and J genes. Some V segments (TRBV6-2 and TRBV6-3 among them) were excluded as indistinguishable.

Concerning this clone: What it recognizes is unknown.

Sequencing was done on a sample of PBMCs. The chain recombines TRBV5-1 with TRBJ1-6; no firm D call. This TCR derives from a man in his thirties or forties in good health and CMV-seronegative. This chain's CDR3 is CASRAVGSYNSPLHF. For the CDR3, the DNA is TGCGCCAGCAGAGCGGTGGGCTCCTATAATTCACCCCTCCACTTT. The full variable domain, completed using reference TRBV5-1 and TRBJ1-6, is KAGVTQTPRYLIKTRGQQVTLSCSPISGHRSVSWYQQTPGQGLQFLFEYFSETQRNKGNFPGRFSGRQFSNSRSEMNVSTLELGDSALYLCASRAVGSYNSPLHFGNGTRLTVT.